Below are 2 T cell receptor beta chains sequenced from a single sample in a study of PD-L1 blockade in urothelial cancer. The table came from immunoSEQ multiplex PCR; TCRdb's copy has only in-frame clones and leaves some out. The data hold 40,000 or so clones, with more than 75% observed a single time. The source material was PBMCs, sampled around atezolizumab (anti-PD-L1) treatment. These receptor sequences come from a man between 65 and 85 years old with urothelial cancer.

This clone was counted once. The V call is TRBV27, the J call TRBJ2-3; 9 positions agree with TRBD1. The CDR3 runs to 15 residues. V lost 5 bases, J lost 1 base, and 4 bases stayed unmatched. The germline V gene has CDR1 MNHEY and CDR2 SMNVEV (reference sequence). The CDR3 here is CASSPWDRGTDTQYF. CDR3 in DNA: TGTGCCAGCAGTCCCTGGGACAGGGGCACAGATACGCAGTATTTT.

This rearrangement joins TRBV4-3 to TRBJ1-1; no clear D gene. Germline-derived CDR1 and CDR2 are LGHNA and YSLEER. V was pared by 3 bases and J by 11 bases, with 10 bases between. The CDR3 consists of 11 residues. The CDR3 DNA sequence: TGCGCCAGCAGCCAGGGTGGAGAGGCTTTCTTT. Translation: CASSQGGEAFF.